This T cell receptor beta chain was identified during a study of neurological immune-mediated disorders. Study conclusions and caveats: The repertoires of 18 of 34 multiple sclerosis patients were placed by phylogenetic grouping in a single related-CDR3 cluster, which may be a signature.

TCRdb analysed the 5' RACE reads with MiXCR anew, one entry per CDR3 protein. The table lists 70,000 or so distinct CDR3 sequences, 2.5% to 4% of them singletons. Germline lookup yields CDR1 DFQATT and CDR2 SNEGSKA (reference sequence). V trimming: 1 base; J trimming: 2 bases; junction bases outside the gene matches: 4. CDR3 length equals 15 residues. There are many counts of this clonotype. As yet, its antigen is unknown. This chain links TRBV20-1 with TRBJ2-7; TRBD2 matches at 11 bases. The specimen sequenced was PBMCs. This receptor was identified in a woman between 50 and 59 years old with multiple sclerosis. The CDR3 DNA follows: TGCAGTGCTAGAGCTCCGGGACTAGCGGCCTACGAGCAGTACTTC. This sequence encodes CSARAPGLAAYEQYF.